These 15 T cell receptor beta chains were sequenced from one sample in a study of patients and donors after allogeneic stem cell transplantation. TCRdb recomputed calls from the RT-PCR reads with MiXCR, one row per CDR3 protein. The repertoire holds roughly 940,000 distinct CDR3 sequences, with over 15% as singletons. The sample consisted of blood, either unsorted or a sorted T cell fraction (not recorded which). These receptors came from a human donor who was either an allogeneic HSCT recipient or a stem cell or donor lymphocyte infusion donor (not recorded which). It is not recorded whose cells these are; they may come from a transplant donor.

The rearrangement uses TRBV4-2 and TRBJ2-5; the D call may be TRBD1 or TRBD2 (5 bases each). V shed 4 bases and J shed 4 bases, with 16 bases lying between them. CDR3 length: 15 residues. Per the germline V gene, CDR1 is LGHNA and CDR2 is YNFKEQ. The CDR3 DNA reads as TGTGCCAGCAGCCCTCCGGGGAGTAGGGGAGAGACCCAGTACTTC. This gives the protein CASSPPGSRGETQYF.

V is TRBV9 and J is TRBJ2-1; 7 bases match TRBD1. The CDR3 loop spans 13 amino acids. Germline trimming cut 4 bases from V and 7 bases from J; bases unmatched to any gene: 5. Germline V gene lookup returns CDR1 SGDLS and CDR2 YYNGEE. The CDR3 protein is CASSSYRGNEQFF. The CDR3 DNA reads TGTGCCAGCAGCTCCTACAGGGGTAATGAGCAGTTCTTC. Using reference TRBV9 and TRBJ2-1 for the parts outside the CDR3, the full variable domain is DSGVTQTPKHLITATGQRVTLRCSPRSGDLSVYWYQQSLDQGLQFLIQYYNGEERAKGNILERFSAQQFPDLHSELNLSSLELGDSALYFCASSSYRGNEQFFGPGTRLTVL.

This chain uses TRBV6-5 with TRBJ1-4; D unclear. The CDR3 is 16 amino acids. V lost 2 bases and J lost 8, with 18 bases in between. CDR1 MNHEY and CDR2 SVGAGI come from the germline V gene. The CDR3 DNA reads as TGTGCCAGCAGTTACAGCAACCCCCAGGTTGCGGAAAAACTGTTTTTT. It encodes CASSYSNPQVAEKLFF.

The V gene is TRBV7-6, the J gene TRBJ2-5; 14 bases agree with TRBD2. Germline loops: CDR1 SGHVS, CDR2 FNYEAQ. V shed 1 base and J 2 bases; nucleotides not matched to a gene: 0. The CDR3 spans 16 residues. The CDR3 loop reads CASSLGTSGGQETQYF. CDR3 nucleotides: TGTGCCAGCAGCTTAGGGACTAGCGGGGGGCAAGAGACCCAGTACTTC.

The chain uses TRBV13 and TRBJ2-3; D unclear. Trimming took off 5 bases at V and 6 bases at J, with 9 bases between the two ends. The germline CDR1 and CDR2 sequences are PRHDT and FYEKMQ (reference sequence). This CDR3 has 12 residues. The CDR3 DNA follows: TGTGCCAGCAGCAAGATAGGGGATACGCAGTATTTT. It codes for CASSKIGDTQYF.

The genes are TRBV9 and TRBJ2-2; 7 bases align to TRBD2. CDR3 length: 15 residues. The germline gives CDR1 SGDLS, CDR2 YYNGEE. The ends lost 1 base at V and 10 bases at J; junction bases unmatched: 10. The CDR3 protein is CASSVRLAAPAELFF. Here the CDR3 DNA reads TGTGCCAGCAGCGTACGGCTAGCGGCTCCCGCGGAGCTGTTTTTT.

This clonotype was observed a few times. The gene calls are TRBV25-1 and TRBJ2-7; D assignment may be TRBD1 or TRBD2 (6 bases each). CDR1 MGHDK and CDR2 SYGVNS come from the germline V gene. The CDR3 is 14 residues long. Trimming stripped 8 bases from V and 3 bases from J, with 17 bases between. CDR3 nucleotides: TGTGCCAGCCCGCGGCAAGGGGGGCGCTACGAGCAGTACTTC. Protein product: CASPRQGGRYEQYF.

The chain recombines TRBV6-2 or TRBV6-3 with TRBJ2-3, with D possibly being TRBD2 (6 bases). Germline V gene lookup returns CDR1 MNHEY and CDR2 SVGEGT. This CDR3 has 12 residues. Trimming removed 8 bases at V and 4 bases at J, with 10 bases between. This CDR3 is CASGGEADTQYF. The CDR3 DNA is TGTGCCAGCGGCGGGGAGGCAGATACGCAGTATTTT.

The gene calls are TRBV12-3 or TRBV12-4 and TRBJ2-2; D is perhaps TRBD1 (5 bases). The CDR3 sequence is 20 residues long. Trimming pared 3 bases from V and 4 bases from J, leaving 27 bases between. Here the CDR3 reads CASSFRVRIPFDSITGELFF. Written as DNA, the CDR3 is TGTGCCAGCAGTTTCCGAGTTCGGATACCCTTCGACAGTATCACCGGGGAGCTGTTTTTT.

V is TRBV6-2 or TRBV6-3 and J is TRBJ2-2; D gene uncertain. The V and J ends lost 7 bases and 4 bases respectively, with 7 bases between them. Germline assignment: CDR1 MNHEY and CDR2 SVGEGT. The CDR3 has 12 residues. The CDR3, as DNA: TGTGCCAGCAAAAAAGGCACCGGGGAGCTGTTTTTT. Residues: CASKKGTGELFF.

The DNA of the CDR3 is TGCAGTGCCGGCGGACAGGGGGCTAGGCAGACCCAGTACTTC. Its protein is CSAGGQGARQTQYF. This sequence joins TRBV20-1 and TRBJ2-5, with 11 bases lining up with TRBD1. CDR3 size: 14 residues. With 6 bases clipped from V and 6 bases from J, the junction kept 9 bases outside the gene matches. From germline, CDR1 is DFQATT and CDR2 SNEGSKA (reference sequence).

This clonotype was detected only a few times. The J gene is TRBJ1-1, the V gene TRBV5-6, with a weak D call TRBD1 (6 bases). Germline-derived CDR1 and CDR2 are SGHDT and YYEEEE. CDR3 length equals 14 residues. V gave up 8 bases and J gave up 3 bases, with 17 bases separating them. The CDR3 nucleotides read TGTGCCAGTTTCAGGGGCAGACCAGACACTGAAGCTTTCTTT. As protein: CASFRGRPDTEAFF.

The rearrangement joins TRBV6-5 to TRBJ1-1, with 9 bases that match TRBD1. Germline loops: CDR1 MNHEY, CDR2 SVGAGI. The CDR3 is 14 amino acids. V lost 1 base to trimming and J lost 5 bases; unmatched junction nucleotides: 2. CDR3 in DNA: TGTGCCAGCAGTTACTGGGACAGGGTAACTGAAGCTTTCTTT. Translating it yields CASSYWDRVTEAFF.

J is TRBJ2-3 and V is TRBV27; D is uncertain. The CDR3 spans 16 residues. V was cut by 3 bases and J by 0 bases, with 13 bases left in between. CDR1 is MNHEY and CDR2 is SMNVEV in the germline V gene (reference sequence). CDR3 sequence (DNA): TGTGCCAGCAGTTTGATTGCGGCGGCTAGCACAGATACGCAGTATTTT. This translates into CASSLIAAASTDTQYF.

This chain's CDR3 is CASKDAGAVIQYF. CDR3 nucleotide sequence: TGTGCCAGCAAGGATGCGGGGGCGGTCATTCAGTACTTC. The rearrangement links TRBV12-3 or TRBV12-4 to TRBJ2-4; D perhaps matches TRBD2 (7 bases). The CDR3 runs 13 residues. Between the trimmed V and J ends, which lost 7 bases and 9 bases, there was a span of 16 bases.